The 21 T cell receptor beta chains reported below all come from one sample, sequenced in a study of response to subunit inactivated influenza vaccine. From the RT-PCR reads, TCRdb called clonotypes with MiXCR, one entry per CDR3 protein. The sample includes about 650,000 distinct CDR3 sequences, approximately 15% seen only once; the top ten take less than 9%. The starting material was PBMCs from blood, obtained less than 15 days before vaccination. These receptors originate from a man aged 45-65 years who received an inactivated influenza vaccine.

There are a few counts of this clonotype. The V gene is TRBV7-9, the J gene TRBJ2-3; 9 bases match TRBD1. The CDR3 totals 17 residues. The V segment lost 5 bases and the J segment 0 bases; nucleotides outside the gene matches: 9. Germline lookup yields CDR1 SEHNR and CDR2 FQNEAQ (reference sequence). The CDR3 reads CASSAGDRVSSTDTQYF. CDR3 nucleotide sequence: TGTGCCAGCAGCGCAGGGGACAGGGTTTCTAGCACAGATACGCAGTATTTT.

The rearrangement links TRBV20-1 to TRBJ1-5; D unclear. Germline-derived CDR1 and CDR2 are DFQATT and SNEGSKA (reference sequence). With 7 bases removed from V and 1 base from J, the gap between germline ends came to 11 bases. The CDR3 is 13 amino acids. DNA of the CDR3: TGCAGTGTTGGGGTCAAAAGCAATCAGCCCCAGCATTTT. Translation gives CSVGVKSNQPQHF.

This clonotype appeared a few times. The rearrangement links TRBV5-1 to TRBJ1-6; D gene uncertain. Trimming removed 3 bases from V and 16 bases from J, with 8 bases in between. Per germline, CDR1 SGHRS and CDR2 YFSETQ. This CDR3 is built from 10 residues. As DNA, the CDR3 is TGCGCCAGCAGCTCCGCTCCTCTCCACTTT. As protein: CASSSAPLHF.

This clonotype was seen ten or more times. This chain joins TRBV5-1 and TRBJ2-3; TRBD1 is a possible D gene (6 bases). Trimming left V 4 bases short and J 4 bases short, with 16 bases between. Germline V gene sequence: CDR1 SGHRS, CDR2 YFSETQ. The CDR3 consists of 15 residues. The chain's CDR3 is CASSLQGTNSDTQYF. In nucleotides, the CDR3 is TGCGCCAGCAGCCTACAGGGTACGAATTCAGATACGCAGTATTTT.

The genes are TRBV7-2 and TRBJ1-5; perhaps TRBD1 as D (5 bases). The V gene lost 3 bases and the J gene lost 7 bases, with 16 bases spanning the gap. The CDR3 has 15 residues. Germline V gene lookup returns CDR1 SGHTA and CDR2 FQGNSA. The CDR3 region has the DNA TGTGCCAGCAGCTTTTGGAATGGGGGAAACCAGCCCCAGCATTTT. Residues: CASSFWNGGNQPQHF. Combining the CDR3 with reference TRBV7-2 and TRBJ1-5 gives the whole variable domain GAGVSQSPSNKVTEKGKDVELRCDPISGHTALYWYRQSLGQGLEFLIYFQGNSAPDKSGLPSDRFSAERTGGSVSTLTIQRTQQEDSAVYLCASSFWNGGNQPQHFGDGTRLSIL.

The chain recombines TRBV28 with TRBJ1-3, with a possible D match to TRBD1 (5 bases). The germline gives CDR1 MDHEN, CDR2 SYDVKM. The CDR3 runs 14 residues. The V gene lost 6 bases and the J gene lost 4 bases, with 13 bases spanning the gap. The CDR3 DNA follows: TGTGCCAGCAGCCCCGGGGGAGTCGGAAACACCATATATTTT. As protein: CASSPGGVGNTIYF.

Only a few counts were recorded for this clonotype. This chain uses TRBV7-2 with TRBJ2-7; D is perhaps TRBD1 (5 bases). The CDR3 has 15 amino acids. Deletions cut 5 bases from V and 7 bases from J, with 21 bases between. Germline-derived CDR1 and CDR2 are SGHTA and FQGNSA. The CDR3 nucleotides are TGTGCCAGCAGCCCTTACACAGGACCATCAGGGGAGCAGTACTTC. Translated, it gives CASSPYTGPSGEQYF.

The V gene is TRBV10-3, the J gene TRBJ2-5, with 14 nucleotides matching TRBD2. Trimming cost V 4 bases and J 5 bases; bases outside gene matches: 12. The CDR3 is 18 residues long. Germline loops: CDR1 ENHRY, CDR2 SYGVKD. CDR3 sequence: CAISAGLAGAFRGETQYF. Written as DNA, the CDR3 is TGTGCCATCAGTGCGGGACTAGCGGGAGCATTTCGGGGGGAGACCCAGTACTTC.

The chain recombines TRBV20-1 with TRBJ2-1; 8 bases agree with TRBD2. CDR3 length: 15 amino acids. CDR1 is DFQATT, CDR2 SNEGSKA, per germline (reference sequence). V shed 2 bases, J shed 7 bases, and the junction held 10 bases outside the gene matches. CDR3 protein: CSARMLAGPVNEQFF. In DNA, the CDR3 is TGCAGTGCTAGAATGTTAGCGGGGCCCGTTAATGAGCAGTTCTTC.

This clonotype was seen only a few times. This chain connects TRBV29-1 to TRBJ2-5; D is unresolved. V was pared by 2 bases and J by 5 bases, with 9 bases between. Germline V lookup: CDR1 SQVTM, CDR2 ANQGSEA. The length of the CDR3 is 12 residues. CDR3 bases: TGCAGCGTTGAAAAGGGCTCGGAGACCCAGTACTTC. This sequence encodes CSVEKGSETQYF.

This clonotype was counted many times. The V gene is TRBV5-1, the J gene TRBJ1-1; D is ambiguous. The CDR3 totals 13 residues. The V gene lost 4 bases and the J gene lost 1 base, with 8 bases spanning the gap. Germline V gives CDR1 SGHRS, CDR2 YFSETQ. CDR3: CASSPGENTEAFF. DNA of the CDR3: TGCGCCAGCAGCCCTGGGGAGAACACTGAAGCTTTCTTT.

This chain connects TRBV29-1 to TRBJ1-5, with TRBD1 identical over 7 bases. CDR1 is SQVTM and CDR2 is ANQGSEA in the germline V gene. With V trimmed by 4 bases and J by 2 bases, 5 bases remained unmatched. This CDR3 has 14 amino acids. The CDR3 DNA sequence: TGCAGCGTTGGTAATGACAGGGGCAATCAGCCCCAGCATTTT. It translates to CSVGNDRGNQPQHF. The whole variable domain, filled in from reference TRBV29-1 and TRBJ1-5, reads SAVISQKPSRDICQRGTSLTIQCQVDSQVTMMFWYRQQPGQSLTLIATANQGSEATYESGFVIDKFPISRPNLTFSTLTVSNMSPEDSSIYLCSVGNDRGNQPQHFGDGTRLSIL.

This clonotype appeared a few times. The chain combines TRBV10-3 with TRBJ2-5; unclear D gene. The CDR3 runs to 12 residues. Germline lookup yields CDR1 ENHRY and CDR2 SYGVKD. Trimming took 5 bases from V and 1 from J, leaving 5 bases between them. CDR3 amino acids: CAISIGQETQYF. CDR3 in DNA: TGTGCCATCAGTATAGGCCAAGAGACCCAGTACTTC.

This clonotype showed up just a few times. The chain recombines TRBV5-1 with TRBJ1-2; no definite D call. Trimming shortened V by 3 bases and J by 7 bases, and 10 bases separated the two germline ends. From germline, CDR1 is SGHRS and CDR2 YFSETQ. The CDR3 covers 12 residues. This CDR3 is CASSYSYIGYTF. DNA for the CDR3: TGCGCCAGCAGCTATTCATACATTGGCTACACCTTC. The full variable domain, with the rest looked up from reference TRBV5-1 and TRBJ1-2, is KAGVTQTPRYLIKTRGQQVTLSCSPISGHRSVSWYQQTPGQGLQFLFEYFSETQRNKGNFPGRFSGRQFSNSRSEMNVSTLELGDSALYLCASSYSYIGYTFGSGTRLTVV.

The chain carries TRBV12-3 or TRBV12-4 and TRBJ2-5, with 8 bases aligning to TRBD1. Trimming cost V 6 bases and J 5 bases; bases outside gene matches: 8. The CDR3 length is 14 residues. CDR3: CASRTAGGWETQYF. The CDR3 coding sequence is TGTGCCAGCAGGACCGCAGGGGGCTGGGAGACCCAGTACTTC.

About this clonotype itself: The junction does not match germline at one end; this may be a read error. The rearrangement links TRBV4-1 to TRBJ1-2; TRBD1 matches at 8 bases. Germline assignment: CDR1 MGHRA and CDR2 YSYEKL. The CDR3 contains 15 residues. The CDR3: CASSQDGTGYYGSTF. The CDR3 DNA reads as TGCGCCAGCAGCCAGGACGGGACAGGATACTATGGCTCCACCTTC.

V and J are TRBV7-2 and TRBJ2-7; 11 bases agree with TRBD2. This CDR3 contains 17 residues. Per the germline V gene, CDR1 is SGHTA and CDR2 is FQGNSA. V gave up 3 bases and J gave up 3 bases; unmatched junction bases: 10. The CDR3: CASSFGSGTSGYYEQYF. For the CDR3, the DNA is TGTGCCAGCAGCTTCGGCTCCGGGACTAGCGGCTACTACGAGCAGTACTTC.

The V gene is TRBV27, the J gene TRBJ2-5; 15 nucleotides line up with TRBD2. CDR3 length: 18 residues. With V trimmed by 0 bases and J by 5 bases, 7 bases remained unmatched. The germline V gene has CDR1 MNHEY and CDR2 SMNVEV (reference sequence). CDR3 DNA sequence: TGTGCCAGCAGTTTATCGGGACTAGCGGGAGGCCGCGCGGAGACCCAGTACTTC. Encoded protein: CASSLSGLAGGRAETQYF.

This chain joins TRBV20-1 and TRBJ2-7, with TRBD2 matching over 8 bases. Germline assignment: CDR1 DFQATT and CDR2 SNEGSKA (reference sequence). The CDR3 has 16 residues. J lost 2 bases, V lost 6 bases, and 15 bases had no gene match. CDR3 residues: CSADPVERGITYEQYF. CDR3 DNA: TGCAGTGCCGATCCGGTGGAGCGGGGGATAACCTACGAGCAGTACTTC.

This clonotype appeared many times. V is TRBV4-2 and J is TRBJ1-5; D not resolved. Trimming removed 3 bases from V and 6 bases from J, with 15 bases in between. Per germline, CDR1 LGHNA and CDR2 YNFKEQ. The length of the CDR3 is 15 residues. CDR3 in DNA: TGTGCCAGCAGCCAGACGGACGGCCGGGGTCAGCCCCAGCATTTT. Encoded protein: CASSQTDGRGQPQHF.

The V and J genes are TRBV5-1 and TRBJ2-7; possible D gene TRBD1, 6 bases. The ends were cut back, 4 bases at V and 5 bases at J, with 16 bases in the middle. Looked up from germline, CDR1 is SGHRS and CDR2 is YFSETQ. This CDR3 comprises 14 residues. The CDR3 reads CASSPGTLGDEQYF. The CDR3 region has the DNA TGCGCCAGCAGCCCCGGGACACTTGGCGACGAGCAGTACTTC.